These T cell receptor beta chains were read from a single sample in a study of T cells in Graves' hyperthyroidism and ophthalmopathy. Via MiXCR, TCRdb re-called the multiplex PCR reads, giving one row per CDR3 protein. This table has a few hundred thousand distinct CDR3 sequences, 22% appearing once. Sequencing used blood. The receptors stem from a man under 40 with Graves' ophthalmopathy. Each CDR3 is given with its conserved first and last residue. The order of the fields is D gene, clone size, J gene, V gene, CDR3 DNA, CDR3 protein. The D gene is left open where the match is weak. Clone size is shown for a subset of rows, as once, few, many or a class of expanded clone.

>-|-|TRBJ1-3|TRBV6-2/TRBV6-3
TGTGCCAGCAGCCCCCTCCGGTCTGCTGGAAACACCATATATTTT
CASSPLRSAGNTIYF
>TRBD1|many|TRBJ2-5|TRBV2
TGTGCCAGCAGTGGGACAGGTTTCCAAGAGACCCAGTACTTC
CASSGTGFQETQYF
>TRBD1|many|TRBJ1-5|TRBV12-5
TGTGCTAGTGGGAGACAGGGGGCCGGAGATCAGCCCCAGCATTTT
CASGRQGAGDQPQHF
>-|many|TRBJ1-2|TRBV3-1
TGTGCCAGCAGCCAAGATTCAGGGGTGGCTGGCTACACCTTC
CASSQDSGVAGYTF
>TRBD1|-|TRBJ1-1|TRBV18
TGTGCCAGCTCATCCGGGACAGGGGCTAACACTGAAGCTTTCTTT
CASSSGTGANTEAFF
>TRBD2|many|TRBJ2-5|TRBV11-3
TGTGCCAGCAGCTTTGCGGGAGGGCCCCAAGAGACCCAGTACTTC
CASSFAGGPQETQYF
>TRBD1|-|TRBJ1-2|TRBV7-9
TGTGCCAGCAGCACAACCGGGACAGGCTTTACCACCTTC
CASSTTGTGFTTF
>-|many|TRBJ2-1|TRBV3-1
TGTGCCAGCAGCCAATACGGGAAGGAGCAGTTCTTC
CASSQYGKEQFF
>-|few|TRBJ2-7|TRBV5-1
TGCGCCAGCAGTTTCCAAGCGGGTACCTCCTACGAGCAGTACTTC
CASSFQAGTSYEQYF
>-|few|TRBJ1-3|TRBV6-6
TGTGCCAGCAGTTACTCCGTTCCGGAAGACTTCTCTGGAAACACCATATATTTT
CASSYSVPEDFSGNTIYF
>-|-|TRBJ2-1|TRBV3-1
TGTGCCAGCAGCCAAGTGTCACGTAATGAGCAGTTCTTC
CASSQVSRNEQFF
>-|-|TRBJ1-4|TRBV3-1
TGTGCCAGCAGCCAAGATACCGTAAATCTGTTTTTT
CASSQDTVNLFF
>-|many|TRBJ2-1|TRBV20-1
TGCAGTGCGAGTCCGCTAGTTGAGCAGTTCTTC
CSASPLVEQFF
>TRBD1|-|TRBJ2-1|TRBV7-6
TGTGCCAGCAGCCCGACAGGGGGCGTGTGGGGCAATGAGCAGTTCTTC
CASSPTGGVWGNEQFF
>TRBD1|-|TRBJ2-7|TRBV18
TGTGCCAGCTCAACCGCTCAGGGGGAAACCTACGAGCAGTACTTC
CASSTAQGETYEQYF
>-|-|TRBJ1-2|TRBV27
TGTGCCAGCAGTTTAGGGGGGCAGAATGGCTACACCTTC
CASSLGGQNGYTF
>TRBD1|few|TRBJ1-5|TRBV6-1
TGTGCCAGCAGTGAGGACAGGGGTCAGCCCCAGCATTTT
CASSEDRGQPQHF
>-|-|TRBJ2-5|TRBV29-1
TGCAGCGTTGATTGGGGGTATGCAGAGACCCAGTACTTC
CSVDWGYAETQYF
>-|-|TRBJ1-6|TRBV12-5
TGTGCTAGTGGTTTGATGGAGTCACCCCTCCACTTT
CASGLMESPLHF
>-|many|TRBJ2-7|TRBV11-2
TGTGCCAGCAGCTTACATCAGCAGCACTCCTACGAGCAGTACTTC
CASSLHQQHSYEQYF
>-|many|TRBJ2-5|TRBV3-1
TGTGCCAGCAGCCAAGCCCCAGCCAGTCAAGAGACCCAGTACTTC
CASSQAPASQETQYF
>-|few|TRBJ1-1|TRBV18
TGTGCCAATTCTGGGAGGGGCACTGAAGCTTTCTTT
CANSGRGTEAFF
>TRBD2|-|TRBJ2-1|TRBV2
TGTGCCAGCAGAAAGACGGGAGGGAGCTCCTACAATGAGCAGTTCTTC
CASRKTGGSSYNEQFF
>-|-|TRBJ1-1|TRBV6-2/TRBV6-3
TGTGCCAGCAGTTACCCGAGGGGGGCGGGGAACACTGAAGCTTTCTTT
CASSYPRGAGNTEAFF
>TRBD1|-|TRBJ2-6|TRBV2
TGTGCCAGCAGGGGGACAGGGGGTGGTGGGGCCAACGTCCTGACTTTC
CASRGTGGGGANVLTF
>-|-|TRBJ1-1|TRBV19
TGTGCCAGTAGTATAGATGTGGGCACTGAAGCTTTCTTT
CASSIDVGTEAFF
>TRBD1|-|TRBJ2-3|TRBV25-1
TGTGCCAGCAGTGAACAAGACAGGGGCACAGATACGCAGTATTTT
CASSEQDRGTDTQYF
>TRBD2|many|TRBJ2-1|TRBV11-3
TGTGCCAGCAGCTTAGATAGCACTAGCGGGAGTATCCCACACAATGAGCAGTTCTTC
CASSLDSTSGSIPHNEQFF
>-|many|TRBJ2-3|TRBV11-3
TGTGCCAGCACCTCTCCCGCAGATACGCAGTATTTT
CASTSPADTQYF
>-|few|TRBJ2-3|TRBV29-1
TGCAGCGCCGGACAGACCGATACGCAGTATTTT
CSAGQTDTQYF
>TRBD2|-|TRBJ2-1|TRBV11-3
TGTGCCAGCAGCCTTCAGATACTAGCGGGGCCATCCTACAATGAGCAGTTCTTC
CASSLQILAGPSYNEQFF
>TRBD1|-|TRBJ2-3|TRBV6-5
TGTGCCAGCAGTTACGGGGACAGGGTAATCACAGATACGCAGTATTTT
CASSYGDRVITDTQYF